This T cell receptor beta chain was found in a study of cytomegalovirus exposure and HLA in healthy donors. Study-level information: A prior study identified approximately 120 million unique TCR beta sequences from about 200 million T cells.

Germline values: CDR1 GTSNPN, CDR2 SVGIG (reference sequence). The CDR3 loop spans 14 amino acids. V dropped 4 bases and J dropped 3; count of bases not matched to a gene: 6. Study-wide findings and caveats: TRBV6-2, TRBV6-3 and some other V segments were unresolvable in 87-base-pair reads.

The PCR was carried out with 60 Vbeta primers and 13 Jbeta primers. The data were produced by immunoSEQ multiplex PCR, yet TCRdb's version contains in-frame clones alone and is incomplete. The table includes fewer than 200,000 clones, roughly a tenth detected once. The sample holds a few counts of this clone. Its antigen is currently unknown. The sequenced sample was PBMCs. The clonotype was recovered from a woman in her 30s in good health and CMV-seropositive. The gene calls are TRBV30 and TRBJ2-3; 8 nucleotides align to TRBD2. The DNA of the CDR3 is TGTGCCTGGAAGACAGCGGGAGCGACAGATACGCAGTATTTT. This sequence encodes CAWKTAGATDTQYF.